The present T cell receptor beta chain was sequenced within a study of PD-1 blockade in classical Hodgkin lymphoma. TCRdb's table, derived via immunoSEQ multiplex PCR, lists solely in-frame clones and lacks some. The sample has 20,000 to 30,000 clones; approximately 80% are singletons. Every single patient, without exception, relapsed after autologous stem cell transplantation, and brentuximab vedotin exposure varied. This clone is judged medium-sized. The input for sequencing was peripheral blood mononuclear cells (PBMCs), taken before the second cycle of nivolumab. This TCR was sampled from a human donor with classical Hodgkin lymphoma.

CDR3: CASSSLMDGVEQYF. The CDR3 DNA reads as TGTGCCAGCAGTTCGTTAATGGATGGGGTCGAGCAGTACTTC. The rearrangement uses TRBV27 and TRBJ2-7; D ambiguous. The CDR3 consists of 14 residues. With 4 bases removed from V and 6 bases from J, the gap between germline ends came to 16 bases. Per the germline V gene, CDR1 is MNHEY and CDR2 is SMNVEV (reference sequence).